The 30 T cell receptor beta chains below all came from one sample that was sequenced in a study of PD-L1 blockade in urothelial cancer. Data came from immunoSEQ multiplex PCR; TCRdb stores just in-frame clones and leaves some out. Of roughly 29,000 clones listed, roughly 80% are singletons. The sequenced sample was PBMCs, obtained around atezolizumab (anti-PD-L1) treatment. These receptors were collected from a man in his fifties or sixties with urothelial cancer.

In this sample, this clone turned up once. The rearrangement links TRBV19 to TRBJ1-3; 11 bases agree with TRBD1. Germline-derived CDR1 and CDR2 are LNHDA and SQIVND (reference sequence). The CDR3 is made up of 17 amino acids. The CDR3 is CAPTGDRGGSTGNTIYF. The CDR3, as DNA: TGTGCGCCTACGGGGGACAGGGGGGGATCTACTGGAAACACCATATATTTT.

The V and J genes are TRBV2 and TRBJ1-5; D not resolved. Trimming removed 4 bases at V and 2 bases at J, with 9 bases between. The CDR3 consists of 14 residues. Germline CDR1 and CDR2: SNHLY and FYNNEI. The CDR3 protein is CASSAWQGNQPQHF. As DNA, the CDR3 is TGTGCCAGCAGTGCGTGGCAGGGCAATCAGCCCCAGCATTTT.

V usage is TRBV29-1 and J usage is TRBJ2-1; 7 bases line up with TRBD2. Germline trimming cut 5 bases from V and 2 bases from J; bases unmatched to any gene: 12. There are 16 residues in the CDR3. Germline V CDR1 and CDR2: SQVTM, ANQGSEA. CDR3 DNA: TGCAGCGTTTGGTCCCCCCAGCGGGGCCCCTACAATGAGCAGTTCTTC. This encodes CSVWSPQRGPYNEQFF.

The chain couples TRBV5-8 to TRBJ2-4, with D perhaps matching TRBD1 (6 bases). Germline CDR1 SGHTS, CDR2 YDEGEE. The CDR3 length is 17 residues. Trimming stripped 4 bases from V and 7 bases from J, with 24 bases between. CDR3 DNA: TGTGCCAGCAGCGGACGACCATCACAGGGACAAGGGAACATTCAGTACTTC. Protein sequence: CASSGRPSQGQGNIQYF. Based on the CDR3 plus reference TRBV5-8 and TRBJ2-4, the full variable domain is EAGVTQSPTHLIKTRGQQATLRCSPISGHTSVYWYQQALGLGLQFLLWYDEGEERNRGNFPPRFSGRQFPNYSSELNVNALELEDSALYLCASSGRPSQGQGNIQYFGAGTRLSVL.

The chain recombines TRBV13 with TRBJ2-3; 7 bases are shared with TRBD2. The V segment lost 0 bases and the J segment 3 bases; nucleotides outside the gene matches: 3. The CDR3 sequence is 15 residues long. Germline lookup yields CDR1 PRHDT and CDR2 FYEKMQ (reference sequence). The CDR3 nucleotides read TGTGCCAGCAGCTTAGGGACTAGCAGGACAGATACGCAGTATTTT. It translates to CASSLGTSRTDTQYF.

Written as DNA, the CDR3 is TGTGCCAGCAGTAGACAGAGCTCCTACAATGAGCAGTTCTTC. Translated: CASSRQSSYNEQFF. The V and J genes are TRBV27 and TRBJ2-1; a possible D gene is TRBD1 (5 bases). V gave up 5 bases and J gave up 0 bases, with 8 bases separating them. CDR1 and CDR2 from the germline V gene are MNHEY and SMNVEV (reference sequence). The CDR3 runs 14 residues.

The chain uses TRBV18 and TRBJ2-5, with D possibly matching TRBD2 (6 bases). Per germline, CDR1 KGHSH and CDR2 LQKENI. With 2 bases removed from V and 2 bases from J, the gap between germline ends came to 15 bases. CDR3 size: 16 residues. The CDR3 DNA reads as TGTGCCAGCTCACCAGCCCGGGCAGGGAGGCAAGAGACCCAGTACTTC. Its protein product is CASSPARAGRQETQYF.

Note on this clone: The same CDR3 arises from other DNA sequences in this sample as well. This rearrangement joins TRBV18 to TRBJ1-1; 9 bases line up with TRBD1. Losses at the gene ends were 3 bases for V and 5 bases for J; bases not matched to a gene: 1. Per the germline V gene, CDR1 is KGHSH and CDR2 is LQKENI. The CDR3 is made up of 13 amino acids. The CDR3, as DNA: TGTGCCAGCTCACCCGGACAGGGGACTGAAGCTTTCTTT. Protein: CASSPGQGTEAFF. The variable domain in full, completed from reference TRBV18 and TRBJ1-1, reads NAGVMQNPRHLVRRRGQEARLRCSPMKGHSHVYWYRQLPEEGLKFMVYLQKENIIDESGMPKERFSAEFPKEGPSILRIQQVVRGDSAAYFCASSPGQGTEAFFGQGTRLTVV.

This chain connects TRBV30 to TRBJ1-2; no clear D gene. The CDR3 extends over 12 amino acids. CDR1 is GTSNPN and CDR2 is SVGIG in the germline V gene (reference sequence). V lost 4 bases, J lost 4 bases, and 10 bases lay in between. This chain's CDR3 is CAWTPGSYGYTF. CDR3 sequence (DNA): TGTGCCTGGACCCCCGGTAGCTATGGCTACACCTTC.

The rearrangement joins TRBV29-1 to TRBJ2-1; 13 bases line up with TRBD2. Germline CDR1 SQVTM, CDR2 ANQGSEA. The CDR3 is 12 amino acids. J was trimmed by 9 bases and V by 6 bases; bases with no gene match: 2. The CDR3: CSVRTSGSEQFF. The CDR3, as DNA: TGCAGCGTGCGGACTAGCGGGAGTGAGCAGTTCTTC.

This sequence joins TRBV10-1 and TRBJ1-1, with 7 bases identical to TRBD1. The V gene's germline CDR1 is WNHNN and CDR2 SYGVQD (reference sequence). Trimming removed 7 bases from V and 1 base from J; junction bases left unmatched: 6. The length of the CDR3 is 14 residues. The CDR3 bases are TGCGCCAGCACTACGGACAGGTCGAACACTGAAGCTTTCTTT. The encoded protein is CASTTDRSNTEAFF.

The genes are TRBV25-1 and TRBJ2-5; unclear D gene. Trimming pared 6 bases from V and 5 bases from J, leaving 13 bases between. CDR1 is MGHDK and CDR2 is SYGVNS in the germline V gene. The CDR3 has 13 amino acids. Written as DNA, the CDR3 is TGTGCCAGCAGCCCCGACCCGCGGGAGACCCAGTACTTC. Its translation: CASSPDPRETQYF.

This chain joins TRBV19 and TRBJ1-2, with TRBD1 identical over 8 bases. The CDR3 is 13 residues long. Trimming took 9 bases from V and 7 from J; bases not matched to a gene: 10. Looked up from germline, CDR1 is LNHDA and CDR2 is SQIVND (reference sequence). The CDR3 nucleotides read TGTGCCAGCAGGCAAGGACAGGGACGTGGCTACACCTTC. Its protein is CASRQGQGRGYTF.

CDR3 coding DNA: TGCGCCAGCAGGATCTCAGCGGGGGTGACGAACACCGGGGAGCTGTTTTTT. Protein: CASRISAGVTNTGELFF. V and J are TRBV4-1 and TRBJ2-2; TRBD2 agrees at 8 bases. The trim removed 6 bases at V and 0 bases at J, leaving 9 bases unmatched. The CDR3 is 17 amino acids. Germline CDR1 and CDR2: MGHRA and YSYEKL.

This sequence joins TRBV30 and TRBJ1-2; D gene unclear. The germline CDR1 and CDR2 sequences are GTSNPN and SVGIG (reference sequence). The length of the CDR3 is 12 residues. Trimming took 2 bases from V and 6 from J, leaving 10 bases between them. Written as DNA, the CDR3 is TGTGCCTGGAGTTTAACGGAGAATGGCTACACCTTC. This gives the protein CAWSLTENGYTF.

This chain joins TRBV10-1 and TRBJ2-7; TRBD2 aligns across 12 bases. With V trimmed by 6 bases and J by 1 base, 10 bases remained unmatched. The length of the CDR3 is 17 residues. Germline CDR1 reads WNHNN; CDR2 reads SYGVQD (reference sequence). CDR3 region: CASSGLAGRTISYEQYV. The CDR3 DNA follows: TGCGCCAGCAGCGGACTAGCGGGGAGAACAATATCCTACGAGCAGTACGTC.

This rearrangement joins TRBV4-1 to TRBJ2-1, with TRBD2 matching 10 bases. Per the germline V gene, CDR1 is MGHRA and CDR2 is YSYEKL. V trimming: 4 bases; J trimming: 12 bases; junction bases outside the gene matches: 12. The CDR3 is 15 residues long. CDR3 bases: TGCGCCAGCAGCCGGGGAACTAGCGGGGAGGATGGGCAGTTCTTC. It codes for CASSRGTSGEDGQFF.

The chain couples TRBV28 to TRBJ1-2, with 7 positions matching TRBD1. V dropped 3 bases and J dropped 2; count of bases not matched to a gene: 6. The CDR3 totals 15 residues. Germline V gives CDR1 MDHEN, CDR2 SYDVKM. CDR3 in amino acids: CASSFPTGRNYGYTF. The CDR3 DNA reads as TGTGCCAGCAGTTTCCCGACAGGGAGAAACTATGGCTACACCTTC.

The V gene is TRBV10-3, the J gene TRBJ2-5; possibly TRBD2 for D (6 bases). The CDR3 covers 16 residues. The ends were cut back, 3 bases at V and 5 bases at J, with 19 bases in the middle. CDR1 is ENHRY and CDR2 is SYGVKD in the germline V gene. DNA of the CDR3: TGTGCCATCAGTGATAACCTCCCCGCTAGCGATGAGACCCAGTACTTC. Protein: CAISDNLPASDETQYF.

The V gene is TRBV11-2, the J gene TRBJ1-2; a weak D match, TRBD1 (6 bases). Trimming stripped 1 base from V and 3 bases from J, with 9 bases between. The CDR3 loop spans 14 amino acids. CDR1 is SGHAT, CDR2 FQNNGV, per germline. For the CDR3, the DNA is TGTGCCAGCAGCTTAGGGGCAGGGGACTATGGCTACACCTTC. Encoded protein: CASSLGAGDYGYTF.

J is TRBJ1-5 and V is TRBV11-2; 8 bases align to TRBD1. The CDR3 length is 13 residues. V shed 3 bases and J 5 bases; nucleotides not matched to a gene: 0. Germline-derived CDR1 and CDR2 are SGHAT and FQNNGV. CDR3 sequence (DNA): TGTGCCAGCAGCTTGACAGGGGATCAGCCCCAGCATTTT. Its translation is CASSLTGDQPQHF.

The rearrangement links TRBV30 to TRBJ2-1; D remains unclear. The V gene's germline CDR1 is GTSNPN and CDR2 SVGIG (reference sequence). The CDR3 covers 13 residues. V lost 1 base, J lost 8 bases, and 12 bases lay in between. The CDR3, as DNA: TGTGCCTGGAGTGACTCTTCCACGGATGAGCAGTTCTTC. This codes for CAWSDSSTDEQFF.

The J gene is TRBJ2-5, the V gene TRBV5-1; 8 bases match TRBD2. Per germline, CDR1 SGHRS and CDR2 YFSETQ. Trimming took 3 bases from V and 4 from J; bases not matched to a gene: 5. CDR3 length: 14 amino acids. The CDR3 is CASSSAGRGETQYF. DNA of the CDR3: TGCGCCAGCAGCTCCGCCGGGAGGGGAGAGACCCAGTACTTC.

The gene calls are TRBV5-1 and TRBJ1-1, with unresolved D. CDR3 size: 14 residues. Trimming removed 0 bases at V and 2 bases at J, with 8 bases between. Germline values: CDR1 SGHRS, CDR2 YFSETQ. The CDR3: CASSLDQENTEAFF. As DNA, the CDR3 is TGCGCCAGCAGCTTGGATCAGGAAAACACTGAAGCTTTCTTT.

This clone was seen only once. The rearrangement links TRBV27 to TRBJ2-3; D is perhaps TRBD2 (6 bases). The germline V and J ends were trimmed by 5 bases and 4 bases, with 10 bases remaining between them. Germline V lookup: CDR1 MNHEY, CDR2 SMNVEV (reference sequence). The CDR3 spans 13 residues. In DNA, the CDR3 is TGTGCCAGCAGTCACGGGGAGGCAGATACGCAGTATTTT. Its translation: CASSHGEADTQYF.

The chain links TRBV7-8 to TRBJ2-1, with 7 bases that match TRBD2. The trim removed 5 bases at V and 6 bases at J, leaving 10 bases unmatched. The CDR3 length is 15 residues. Germline V gene sequence: CDR1 SGHVS, CDR2 FQNEAQ. In DNA form, the CDR3 reads TGTGCCAGCAGCAAACGGGAGGTGTCAATCAATGAGCAGTTCTTC. This gives the protein CASSKREVSINEQFF. Full variable domain (remainder filled in from reference TRBV7-8 and TRBJ2-1): GAGVSQSPRYKVAKRGQDVALRCDPISGHVSLFWYQQALGQGPEFLTYFQNEAQLDKSGLPSDRFFAERPEGSVSTLKIQRTQQEDSAVYLCASSKREVSINEQFFGPGTRLTVL.

In its sample, this clone ranks as medium-sized. The chain joins TRBV9 to TRBJ1-3, with 7 bases identical to TRBD1. Trimming at V came to 2 bases and at J to 0 bases, leaving 2 bases not matched to a gene. CDR3 size: 15 residues. Germline V gene sequence: CDR1 SGDLS, CDR2 YYNGEE. In DNA form, the CDR3 reads TGTGCCAGCAGCGTGGGACAGCTCTCTGGAAACACCATATATTTT. Amino acid sequence: CASSVGQLSGNTIYF.

V usage is TRBV21-1 and J usage is TRBJ1-4; TRBD1, the table's D call, was not compared with the DNA. TRBV21-1 is described as a pseudogene. The CDR3 is 18 residues long. CDR3 nucleotide sequence: TGTGCCAGCAGCAAAGCTGGACAGGGGGAGGCAACTAATGAAAAACTGTTTTTT. Amino acid sequence: CASSKAGQGEATNEKLFF.

This clone was detected only once. The gene calls are TRBV15 and TRBJ1-4; 7 bases line up with TRBD1. The CDR3 is 16 amino acids. J gave up 4 bases and V 5 bases, and 10 bases lay outside the gene matches. The germline gives CDR1 LNHNV, CDR2 YYDKDF (reference sequence). As DNA, the CDR3 is TGTGCCACCAGCCCTGATGGACAGGCACTTAATGAAAAACTGTTTTTT. Encoded protein: CATSPDGQALNEKLFF.

The V gene is TRBV5-5, the J gene TRBJ1-2; 8 positions agree with TRBD1. Germline V gene data show CDR1 as SGHKS and CDR2 as YYEKEE (reference sequence). V gave up 1 base and J gave up 6 bases; unmatched junction bases: 5. CDR3 length: 14 residues. The CDR3 protein is CASSLSRGLNGYTF. The CDR3 DNA reads as TGTGCCAGCAGCTTGTCCAGGGGGCTGAATGGCTACACCTTC.